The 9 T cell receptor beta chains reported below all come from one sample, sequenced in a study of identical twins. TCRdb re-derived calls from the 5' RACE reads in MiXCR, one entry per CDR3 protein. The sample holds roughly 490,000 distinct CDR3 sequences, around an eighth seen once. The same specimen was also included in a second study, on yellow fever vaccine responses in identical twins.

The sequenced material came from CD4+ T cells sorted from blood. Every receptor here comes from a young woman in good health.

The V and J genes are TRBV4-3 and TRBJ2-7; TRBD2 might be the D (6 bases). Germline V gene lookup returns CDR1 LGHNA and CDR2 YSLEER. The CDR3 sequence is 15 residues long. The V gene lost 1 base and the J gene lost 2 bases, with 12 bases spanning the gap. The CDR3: CASSQGLGQTYEQYF. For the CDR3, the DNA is TGCGCCAGCAGCCAAGGACTAGGTCAGACCTACGAGCAGTACTTC.

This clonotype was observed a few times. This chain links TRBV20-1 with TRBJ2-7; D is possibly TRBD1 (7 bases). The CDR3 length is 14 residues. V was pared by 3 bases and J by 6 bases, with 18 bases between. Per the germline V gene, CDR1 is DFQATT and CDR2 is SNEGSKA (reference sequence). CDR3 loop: CSARGGEGGLEQYF. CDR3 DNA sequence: TGCAGTGCTAGGGGGGGAGAAGGGGGCCTCGAGCAGTACTTC.

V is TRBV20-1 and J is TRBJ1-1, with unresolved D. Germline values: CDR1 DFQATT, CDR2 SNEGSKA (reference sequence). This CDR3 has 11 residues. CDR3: CQTPDGTEAFF. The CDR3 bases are TGCCAAACCCCGGATGGCACTGAAGCTTTCTTT.

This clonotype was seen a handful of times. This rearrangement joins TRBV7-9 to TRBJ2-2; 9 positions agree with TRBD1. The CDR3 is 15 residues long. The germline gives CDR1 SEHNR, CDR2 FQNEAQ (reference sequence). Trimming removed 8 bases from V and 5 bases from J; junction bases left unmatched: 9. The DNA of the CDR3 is TGTGCCAGCCGGGCGGGACAGGGAGAGACCGGGGAGCTGTTTTTT. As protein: CASRAGQGETGELFF.

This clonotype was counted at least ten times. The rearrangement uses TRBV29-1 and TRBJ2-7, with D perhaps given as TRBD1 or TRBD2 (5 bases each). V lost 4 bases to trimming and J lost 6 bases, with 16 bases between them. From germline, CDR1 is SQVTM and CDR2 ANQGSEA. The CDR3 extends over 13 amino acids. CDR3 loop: CSVASGPAFEQYF. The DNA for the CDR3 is TGCAGCGTTGCCTCGGGACCGGCCTTCGAGCAGTACTTC.

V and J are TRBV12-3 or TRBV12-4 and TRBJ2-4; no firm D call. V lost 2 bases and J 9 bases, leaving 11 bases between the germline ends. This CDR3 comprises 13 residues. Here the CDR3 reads CASSLISVSIQYF. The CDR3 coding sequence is TGTGCCAGCAGTTTAATTTCAGTATCCATTCAGTACTTC.

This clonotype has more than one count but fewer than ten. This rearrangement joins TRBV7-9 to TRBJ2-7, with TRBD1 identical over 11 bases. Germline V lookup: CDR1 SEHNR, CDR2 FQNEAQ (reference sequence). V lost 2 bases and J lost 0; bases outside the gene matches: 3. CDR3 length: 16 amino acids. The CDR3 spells CASSLSGTGGSYEQYF. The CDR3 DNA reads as TGTGCCAGCAGCTTATCAGGGACAGGGGGCTCCTACGAGCAGTACTTC.

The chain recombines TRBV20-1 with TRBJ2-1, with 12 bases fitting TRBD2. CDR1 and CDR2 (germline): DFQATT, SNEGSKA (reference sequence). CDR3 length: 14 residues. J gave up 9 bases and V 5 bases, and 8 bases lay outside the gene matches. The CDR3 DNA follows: TGCAGTGCTGAGGTACTAGCGGGAGGTACTGAGCAGTTCTTC. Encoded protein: CSAEVLAGGTEQFF.

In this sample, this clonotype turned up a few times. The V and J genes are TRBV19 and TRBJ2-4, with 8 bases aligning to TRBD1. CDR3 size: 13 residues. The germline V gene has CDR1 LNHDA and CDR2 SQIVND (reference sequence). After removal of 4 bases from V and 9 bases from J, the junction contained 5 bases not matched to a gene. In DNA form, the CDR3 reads TGTGCCAGTAGTACTGGACAGGGTAGCATTCAGTACTTC. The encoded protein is CASSTGQGSIQYF.